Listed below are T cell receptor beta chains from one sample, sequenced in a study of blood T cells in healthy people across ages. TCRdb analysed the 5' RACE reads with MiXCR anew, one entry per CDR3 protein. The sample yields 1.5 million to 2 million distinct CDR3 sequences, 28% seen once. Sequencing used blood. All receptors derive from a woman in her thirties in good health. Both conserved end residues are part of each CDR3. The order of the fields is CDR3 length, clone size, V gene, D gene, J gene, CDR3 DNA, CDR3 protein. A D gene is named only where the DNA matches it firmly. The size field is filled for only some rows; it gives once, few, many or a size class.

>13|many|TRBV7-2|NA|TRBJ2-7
TGTGCCAGCAGCTTAGCAGGGAGATACGAGCAGTACTTC
CASSLAGRYEQYF
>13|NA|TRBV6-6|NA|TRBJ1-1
TGTGCCAGCAGTTACCCCCCAAACACTGAAGCTTTCTTT
CASSYPPNTEAFF
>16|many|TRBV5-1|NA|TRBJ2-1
TGCGCCAGCACCGGGCCAGCCCCGAGCTCCTACAATGAGCAGTTCTTC
CASTGPAPSSYNEQFF
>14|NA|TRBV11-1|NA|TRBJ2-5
TGTGCCAGCAGCGCTAACGGGGGTATAGAGACCCAGTACTTC
CASSANGGIETQYF
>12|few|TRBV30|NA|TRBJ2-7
TGTGCCTGGAGTGTACTGCTTAGTCGGCAGTACTTC
CAWSVLLSRQYF
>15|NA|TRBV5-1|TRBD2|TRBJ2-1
TGCGCCAGCAGTCAAGGAGGACTAGCGGGTTATGAGCAGTTCTTC
CASSQGGLAGYEQFF
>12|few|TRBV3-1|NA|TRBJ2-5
TGTGCCAGCAGCCAAGTCGGTCAGAAGCAGTACTTC
CASSQVGQKQYF
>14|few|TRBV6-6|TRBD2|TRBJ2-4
TGTGCCAGCAGGAGGTTGGGGGGGACGAACATTCAGTACTTC
CASRRLGGTNIQYF
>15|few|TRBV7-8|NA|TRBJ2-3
TGTGCCAGCAGCCCCACAGGGTCCATCACAGATACGCAGTATTTT
CASSPTGSITDTQYF
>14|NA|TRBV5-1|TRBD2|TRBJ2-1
TGCGCCAGCAGCTTGGCGACTAGCCTCAATGGGCGGTTCTTC
CASSLATSLNGRFF
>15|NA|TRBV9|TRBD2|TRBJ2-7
TGTGCCAGCAGCGTATTAGCGGGAGGGCGCGCGGGGCAGTACTTC
CASSVLAGGRAGQYF
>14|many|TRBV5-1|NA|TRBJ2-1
TGCGCCAGCAGCTCGGGGGCGGGAGTTGGTGAGCAGTTCTTC
CASSSGAGVGEQFF
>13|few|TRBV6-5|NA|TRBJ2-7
TGTGCCAGCAGTTTAGACATCTTATACGAGCAGTACTTC
CASSLDILYEQYF
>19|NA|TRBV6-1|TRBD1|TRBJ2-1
TGTGCCAGCAGTGAAAGACAGGGCTTTTCCTCCGGGAACTACAATGAGCAGTTCTTC
CASSERQGFSSGNYNEQFF
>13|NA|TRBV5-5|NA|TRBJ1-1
TGTGCCAGCAGCGGACACTGGAACACTGAAGCTTTCTTT
CASSGHWNTEAFF
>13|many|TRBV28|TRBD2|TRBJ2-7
TGTGCCAGCATGACTAGCGGCCCCTACGAGCAGTACTTC
CASMTSGPYEQYF
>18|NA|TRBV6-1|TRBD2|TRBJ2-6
TGTGCCAGCAGTACGACCGGGACTAGCGACTCTGGGGCCAACGTCCTGACTTTC
CASSTTGTSDSGANVLTF
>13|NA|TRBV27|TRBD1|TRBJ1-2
TGTGCCAGCAGGCTGGACAGGACCTATGGCTACACCTTC
CASRLDRTYGYTF
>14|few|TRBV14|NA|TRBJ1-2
TGTGCCAGCAGCCAAGAACCTACTAACTATGGCTACACCTTC
CASSQEPTNYGYTF
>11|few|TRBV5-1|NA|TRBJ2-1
TGCGCCAGCAGCGTGGGACTTGAGCAGTTCTTC
CASSVGLEQFF
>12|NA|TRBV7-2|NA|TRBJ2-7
TGTGCCAGCAGCTTAGATGCCAATGAGCAGTACTTC
CASSLDANEQYF
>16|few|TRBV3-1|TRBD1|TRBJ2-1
TGTGCCAGCAGCCGAGGGGACAGGGGCGTATACAATGAGCAGTTCTTC
CASSRGDRGVYNEQFF
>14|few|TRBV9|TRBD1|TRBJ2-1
TGTGCCAGCAGCGCGGCTATTACAGGGGTTGAGCAGTTCTTC
CASSAAITGVEQFF
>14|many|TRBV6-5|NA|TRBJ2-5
TGTGCCAGCAGTTACTCTGGACCTCAAGAGACCCAGTACTTC
CASSYSGPQETQYF
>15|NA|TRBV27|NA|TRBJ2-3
TGTGCCAGCAGTCCATTCCCGGGACTTCAAGATACGCAGTATTTT
CASSPFPGLQDTQYF
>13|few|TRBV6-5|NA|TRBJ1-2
TGTGCCAGCAGCCGACACGGGGATGATGGCTACACCTTC
CASSRHGDDGYTF
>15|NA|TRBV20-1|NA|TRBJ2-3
TGCAGTGCTAGAAGTCCCCAAGGGGTCACAGATACGCAGTATTTT
CSARSPQGVTDTQYF
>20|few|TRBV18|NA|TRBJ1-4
TGTGCCAGCTCACCAAAGACCCGTCCGGGACGTCCTGCAACTAATGAAAAACTGTTTTTT
CASSPKTRPGRPATNEKLFF
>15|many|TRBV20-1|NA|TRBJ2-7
TGCAGTGCTAAGCGGTCCTCAGGGGACTCCTACGAGCAGTACTTC
CSAKRSSGDSYEQYF
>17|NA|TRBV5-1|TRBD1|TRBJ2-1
TGCGCCAGCAGCTCTTCCGACCGACAGGGCGAGTACAATGAGCAGTTCTTC
CASSSSDRQGEYNEQFF
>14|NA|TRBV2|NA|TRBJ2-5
TGTGCCAGCAGGGCCGGGACTGAGGGCCTTGAGCAGTACTTC
CASRAGTEGLEQYF
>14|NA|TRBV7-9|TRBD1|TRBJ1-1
TGTGCCAGCAGCTTGATGGACAGGGCGACTGAAGCTTTCTTT
CASSLMDRATEAFF
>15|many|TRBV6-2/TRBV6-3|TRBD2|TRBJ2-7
TGTGCCAGCAGTCCACGGACTAGCGCACCCTACGAGCAGTACTTC
CASSPRTSAPYEQYF
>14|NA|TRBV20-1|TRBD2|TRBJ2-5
TGCAGTGCTAGGCGCGGGGGGCTGCAAGAGACCCAGTACTTC
CSARRGGLQETQYF
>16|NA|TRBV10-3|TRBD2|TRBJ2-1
TGTGCCATCAGTCAAGCCGGGACTAGCGGTTCCAATGAGCAGTTCTTC
CAISQAGTSGSNEQFF
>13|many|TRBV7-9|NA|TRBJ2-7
TGTGCCAGCAGCTCCTCCGTCTTTTACGAGCAGTACTTC
CASSSSVFYEQYF
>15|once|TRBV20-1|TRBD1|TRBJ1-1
TGCAGTGCTAGAGAAACCGGGACAGGGATCGCTGAAGCTTTCTTT
CSARETGTGIAEAFF
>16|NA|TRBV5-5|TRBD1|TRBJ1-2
TGTGCCAGCAGCTTGTATCCGGGGACAGGGGATTATGGCTACACCTTC
CASSLYPGTGDYGYTF
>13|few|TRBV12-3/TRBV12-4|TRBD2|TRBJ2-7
TGTGCCAGCAGTACGAGACTAGCTTCCGAGCAGTACTTC
CASSTRLASEQYF
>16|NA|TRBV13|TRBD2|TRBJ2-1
TGTGCCAGTAGCCTGAGCGGGAGTAGTCTCGACAATGAGCAGTTCTTC
CASSLSGSSLDNEQFF
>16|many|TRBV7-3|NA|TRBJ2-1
TGTGCCAGCAGTATGGGGGCAGCCGTCCCCTACAATGAGCAGTTCTTC
CASSMGAAVPYNEQFF
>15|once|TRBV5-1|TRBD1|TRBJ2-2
TGCGCCAGCAGTCCCGGGACAGGGGTCCCCGGGGAGCTGTTTTTT
CASSPGTGVPGELFF
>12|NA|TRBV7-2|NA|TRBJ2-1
TGTGCCAGCATCGCCCCCCAGAATGAGCAGTTCTTC
CASIAPQNEQFF
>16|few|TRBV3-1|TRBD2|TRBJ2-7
TGTGCCAGCAGGGCTAGCGGGGGCGCCCCTTTGGACGAGCAGTACTTC
CASRASGGAPLDEQYF
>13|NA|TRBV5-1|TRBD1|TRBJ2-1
TGCGCCAGGACAGGGGTTTCTTACAATGAGCGGTTCTTC
CARTGVSYNERFF
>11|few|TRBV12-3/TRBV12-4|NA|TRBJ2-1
TGTGCCACTACTTATGGAACTGAGCAGTTCTTC
CATTYGTEQFF
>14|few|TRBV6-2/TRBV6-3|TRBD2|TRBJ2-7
TGTGCCGCCAGGCGGGCGGGAGAACCCTACGAGCAGTACTTC
CAARRAGEPYEQYF
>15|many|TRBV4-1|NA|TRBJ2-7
TGCGCCAGCAGCCAAGAAACGGGTAGGTCCTACGAGCAGTACTTC
CASSQETGRSYEQYF
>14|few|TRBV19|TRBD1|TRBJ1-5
TGTGCCAGTAGTAAAACACAGGGGTGGCAGCCCCAGCATTTT
CASSKTQGWQPQHF
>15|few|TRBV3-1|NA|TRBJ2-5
TGTGCCAGCAGCCAAGGGACGGGAGAGTGGGAGACCCAGTACTTC
CASSQGTGEWETQYF
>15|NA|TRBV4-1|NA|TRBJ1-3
TGCGCCAGCAGCCAAGATTTCAGGGTTGGAAACACCATATATTTT
CASSQDFRVGNTIYF
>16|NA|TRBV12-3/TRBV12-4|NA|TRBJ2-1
TGTGCCAGCAGCCCCCTTGGGGAGCTTGTGTACAATGAGCAGTTCTTC
CASSPLGELVYNEQFF
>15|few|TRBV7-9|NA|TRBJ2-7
TGTGCCAGCACCATACAGGCTAGGGGTCCCTACGAGCAGTACTTC
CASTIQARGPYEQYF
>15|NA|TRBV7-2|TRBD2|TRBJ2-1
TGTGCCAGCAGCCACGGACTAGCGGTCTACAATGAGCAGTTCTTC
CASSHGLAVYNEQFF
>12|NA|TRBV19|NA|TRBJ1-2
TGTGCCACCGGACCGGCCCTGGGTGGCTACACCTTC
CATGPALGGYTF
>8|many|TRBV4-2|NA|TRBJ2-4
TGTGCCAAAAACATTCAGTACTTC
CAKNIQYF
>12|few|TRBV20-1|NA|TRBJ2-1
TGCAGTGCTCCGAAGAACCCCAATGAGCAGTTCTTC
CSAPKNPNEQFF
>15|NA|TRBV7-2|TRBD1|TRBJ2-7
TGTGCCAGCAGCCCAACGGGACAGGGACTCTACGAGCAGTACTTC
CASSPTGQGLYEQYF
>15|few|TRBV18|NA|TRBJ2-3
TGTGCCAGCTCACTACAGACTAGTAGGACAGATACGCAGTATTTT
CASSLQTSRTDTQYF
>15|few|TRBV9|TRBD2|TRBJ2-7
TGTGCCAGCAGCGTGGAACTAGCGGAGACCTACGAGCAGTACTTC
CASSVELAETYEQYF